This T cell receptor beta chain comes out of a study of metastatic and nonmetastatic thyroid tumors. Study as a whole: Repertoires from malignant and benign thyroid patients were compared across blood and tumor or nodule tissue.

Original handling: Building a distant-metastasis classifier for papillary thyroid cancer drew on CDR3 differences across clinicopathological groups. MiXCR re-clonotyped the PCR reads for TCRdb. The V and J calls were determined by TCRdb, not by the authors. The table includes about 4,600 clones, roughly 20% detected once. By share, this clone counts as medium-sized. Its matching antigen is unknown. Study-wide results and caveats: A significant increase in TCR beta diversity was reportedly seen in malignant thyroid tumors relative to benign nodules, in blood and tumor.

No treatment of any kind had been given to any patient before thyroid surgery. Sequenced input: adjacent normal tissue. This TCR was sampled from a male donor with papillary thyroid cancer or a benign thyroid nodule (not recorded which). Some clones in this sample may be carry-over from other donors' samples.

The CDR3 region is CASSIGGRGVNNEQFF. For the CDR3, the DNA is TGTGCCAGTAGTATAGGGGGGAGGGGAGTTAACAATGAGCAGTTCTTC. V gene TRBV19 combines with J gene TRBJ2-1, with 7 positions matching TRBD2. This CDR3 region has 16 residues. Germline CDR1 and CDR2: LNHDA and SQIVND (reference sequence). V shed 1 base, J shed 5 bases, and the junction held 8 bases outside the gene matches. Using reference TRBV19 and TRBJ2-1 for the parts outside the CDR3, the full variable domain is DGGITQSPKYLFRKEGQNVTLSCEQNLNHDAMYWYRQDPGQGLRLIYYSQIVNDFQKGDIAEGYSVSREKKESFPLTVTSAQKNPTAFYLCASSIGGRGVNNEQFFGPGTRLTVL.